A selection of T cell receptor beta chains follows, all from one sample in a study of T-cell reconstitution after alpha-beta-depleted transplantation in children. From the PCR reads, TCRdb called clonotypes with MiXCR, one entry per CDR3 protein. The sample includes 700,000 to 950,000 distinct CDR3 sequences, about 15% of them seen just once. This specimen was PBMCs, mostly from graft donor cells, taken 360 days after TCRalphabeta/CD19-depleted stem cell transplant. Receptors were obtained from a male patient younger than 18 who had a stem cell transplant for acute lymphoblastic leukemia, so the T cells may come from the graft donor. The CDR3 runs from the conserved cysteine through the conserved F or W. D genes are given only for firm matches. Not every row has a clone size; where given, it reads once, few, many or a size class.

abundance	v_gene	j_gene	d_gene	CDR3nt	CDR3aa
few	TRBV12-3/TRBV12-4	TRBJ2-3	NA	TGTGCCAGCGGGAGGAAGAGCACAGATACGCAGTATTTT	CASGRKSTDTQYF
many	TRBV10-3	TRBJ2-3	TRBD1	TGTGCCATCAGTGAGTTTGGGACAGCCGCAGATACGCAGTATTTT	CAISEFGTAADTQYF
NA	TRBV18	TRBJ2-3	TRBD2	TGTGCCAGCTCCTCTGCGTGGCGGGAGGCCACAGATACGCAGTATTTT	CASSSAWREATDTQYF
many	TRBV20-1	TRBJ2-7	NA	TGCAGTGCTAGAATAGGGGCCTACGAGCAGTACTTC	CSARIGAYEQYF
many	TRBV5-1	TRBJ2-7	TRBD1	TGCGCCAGCAGCGGGACAGGTTCCTACGAGCAGTACTTC	CASSGTGSYEQYF
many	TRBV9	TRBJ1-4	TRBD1	TGTGCCAGCACCGAAAATGCCGGGACAGGGCAGGAAAAACTGTTTTTT	CASTENAGTGQEKLFF
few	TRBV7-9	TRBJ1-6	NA	TGTGCCAGCACAAGGGTCTGGGGTTCACCCCTCCACTTT	CASTRVWGSPLHF
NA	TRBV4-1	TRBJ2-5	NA	TGCGCCAGCAGCCAAGACCGGAGCGCCCAAGAGACCCAGTACTTC	CASSQDRSAQETQYF
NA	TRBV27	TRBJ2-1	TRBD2	TGTGCCAGCGGGACTAGCGGGGTTTACAATGAGCAGTTCTTC	CASGTSGVYNEQFF
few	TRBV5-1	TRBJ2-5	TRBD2	TGCGCCAGCAGCTTGCCCCGTGGGGCGGGAGAGGAGACCCAGTACTTC	CASSLPRGAGEETQYF
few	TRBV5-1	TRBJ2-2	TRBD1	TGCGCCAGCAGCTTGATCCAGGGGGCTTGGAACACCGGGGAGCTGTTTTTT	CASSLIQGAWNTGELFF
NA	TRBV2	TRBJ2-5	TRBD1	TGTGCCGGTCTACAGGGGTCAGAGACCCAGTACTTC	CAGLQGSETQYF
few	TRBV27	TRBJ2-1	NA	TGTGCCATCGAGCGACAGGGAGGAGGAGTAAATGAGCAGTTCTTC	CAIERQGGGVNEQFF
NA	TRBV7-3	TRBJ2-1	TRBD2	TGTGCCAGCAGCCCCCGCCCTAGCGGGAGTTCGCATGAGCAGTTCTTC	CASSPRPSGSSHEQFF
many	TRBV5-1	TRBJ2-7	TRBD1	TGCGCCAGCAGCTTGGACAGGGGCTACGAGCAGTACTTC	CASSLDRGYEQYF
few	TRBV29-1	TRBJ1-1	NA	TGCAGCGTTGTAGATGGGCCCAACACTGAAGCTTTCTTT	CSVVDGPNTEAFF
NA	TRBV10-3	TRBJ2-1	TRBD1	TGTGCCATCCGATCCGGGACAGGGATCTACAATGAGCAGTTCTTC	CAIRSGTGIYNEQFF
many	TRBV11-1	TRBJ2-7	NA	TGTGCCAGCAGCCCTAGTCCCCTGCTTTCGACGTTGGCCCGTCGACGTAGAGAGCAGTACTTC	CASSPSPLLSTLARRRREQYF
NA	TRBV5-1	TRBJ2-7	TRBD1	TGCGCCAGCAGCTGGGGGCCTGGACAGGTTTCCTACGAGCAGTACTTC	CASSWGPGQVSYEQYF
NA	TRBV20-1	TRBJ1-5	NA	TGCAGTGCTCCAGGAGGGGGAGCATATAGCAATCAGCCCCAGCATTTT	CSAPGGGAYSNQPQHF
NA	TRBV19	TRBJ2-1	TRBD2	TGTGCCAGTAGTATATTTCTAGCGGGAGGGCCAGGTGAGCAGTTCTTC	CASSIFLAGGPGEQFF
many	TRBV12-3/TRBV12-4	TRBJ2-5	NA	TGTGCCAGCAGCAGGGGACGGAACCAAGAGACCCAGTACTTC	CASSRGRNQETQYF
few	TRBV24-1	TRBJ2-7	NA	TGTGCCACCACGGTTGTCGGGAGCGACGAGCAGTACTTC	CATTVVGSDEQYF
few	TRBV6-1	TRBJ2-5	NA	TGTGCCAGCAGTATGTACCTAGCGCTACCTCAAGAGACCCAGTACTTC	CASSMYLALPQETQYF
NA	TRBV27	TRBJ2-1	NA	TGTGCCAGCAGTCCGCGGGACTGGGTTAGTGCTGAGCAGTTCTTC	CASSPRDWVSAEQFF
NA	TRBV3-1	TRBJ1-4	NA	TGTGCCAGCAGCCAACTCGAGGGAGAAAAACTGTTTTTT	CASSQLEGEKLFF
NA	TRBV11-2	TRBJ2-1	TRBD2	TGTGCCAGCAGCTCCCTAGCGGGGCCCCGATACAATGAGCAGTTCTTC	CASSSLAGPRYNEQFF
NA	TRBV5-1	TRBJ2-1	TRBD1	TGCGCCAGCAGCTTCGCCGGGACAGACCAGTTCTTC	CASSFAGTDQFF
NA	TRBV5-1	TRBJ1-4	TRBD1	TGCGCCAGCAGCTCGGGACAGATCCATAATGAAAAACTGTTTTTT	CASSSGQIHNEKLFF
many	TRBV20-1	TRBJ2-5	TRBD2	TGCAGTGCAACCGGGACTAGAGAGACCCAGTACTTC	CSATGTRETQYF
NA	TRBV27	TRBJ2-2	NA	TGTGCCAGCAGCTTTGGCAGGGGCCGGGGACCCGGGGAGCTGTTTTTT	CASSFGRGRGPGELFF
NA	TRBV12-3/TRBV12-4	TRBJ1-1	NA	TGTGCCAGCAGTCCGCCCTCTAGAGCCAAGAACACTGAAGCTTTCTTT	CASSPPSRAKNTEAFF
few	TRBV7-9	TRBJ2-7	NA	TGTGCCAGCAGCTACGGCCCACCGGGACGCTTCTCCTACGAGCAGTACTTC	CASSYGPPGRFSYEQYF
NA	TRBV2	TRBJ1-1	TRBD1	TGTGCCAGCAGTGACGATCACGGAGCCCTGACAGGGGTGGCTGAAGCTTTCTTT	CASSDDHGALTGVAEAFF
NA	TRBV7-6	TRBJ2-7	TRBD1	TGTGCCAGCAGCTTAGGGCCAGGACAGGGGGCCTACGAGCAGTACTTC	CASSLGPGQGAYEQYF
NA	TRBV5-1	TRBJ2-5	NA	TGCGCCAGCAGCTTGGTATCGGGAGTGGAGACCCAGTACTTC	CASSLVSGVETQYF
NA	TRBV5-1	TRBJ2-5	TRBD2	TGCGCCAGCAGCTTGGCGGGGGGGTTCGGAGAGACCCAGTACTTC	CASSLAGGFGETQYF
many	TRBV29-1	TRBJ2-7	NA	TGCAGCGTTGAAGACCTCGTCGGATTTCAGGCCTACGAGCAGTACTTC	CSVEDLVGFQAYEQYF
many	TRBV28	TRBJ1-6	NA	TGTGCCAGCAGTTTCGGTGTTACAGGTCGGCTAATTAATTCACCCCTCCACTTT	CASSFGVTGRLINSPLHF